Listed below are T cell receptor beta chains from one sample, sequenced in a study of T cells in Graves' hyperthyroidism and ophthalmopathy. MiXCR, run by TCRdb on the multiplex PCR reads, gives a single entry per CDR3 protein. This table holds roughly 700,000 distinct CDR3 sequences, about 18% found once. Sequenced sample: blood. The receptor set was obtained from a man aged 50 to 59 with Graves' hyperthyroidism. Each CDR3 is given with its conserved first and last residue. The order of the fields is D gene, clone size, V gene, J gene, CDR3 protein, CDR3 DNA. A D gene is named only where the DNA matches it firmly. Only some rows state a clone size, as once, few, many or a class for expanded clones.

>TRBD2|many|TRBV7-2|TRBJ2-3
CASSFGLAGGIADTQYF
TGTGCCAGCAGCTTCGGACTAGCGGGAGGAATAGCAGATACGCAGTATTTT
>-|few|TRBV20-1|TRBJ1-1
CSASPGGRGNTEAFF
TGCAGTGCTAGCCCGGGCGGAAGGGGGAACACTGAAGCTTTCTTT
>-|-|TRBV19|TRBJ2-1
CASSMQGGNNEQFF
TGTGCCAGTAGTATGCAGGGGGGGAACAATGAGCAGTTCTTC
>TRBD2|many|TRBV2|TRBJ2-1
CASSGGTSDNEQFF
TGTGCCAGCAGTGGGGGGACTAGCGACAATGAGCAGTTCTTC
>-|few|TRBV19|TRBJ1-1
CASSMAQGPNTEAFF
TGTGCCAGTAGTATGGCCCAGGGGCCAAACACTGAAGCTTTCTTT
>-|few|TRBV7-9|TRBJ1-5
CASSLQPDSNQPQQF
TGTGCCAGCAGCCTCCAGCCTGATAGCAATCAGCCCCAGCAGTTT
>-|many|TRBV2|TRBJ1-2
CASSERGPRNYGYTF
TGTGCCAGCAGTGAAAGGGGACCTAGGAACTATGGCTACACCTTC
>-|-|TRBV2|TRBJ2-7
CASHCGSYEQYF
TGTGCCTCTCATTGCGGATCCTACGAGCAGTACTTC
>-|many|TRBV28|TRBJ2-1
CASSRQDRGNEQFF
TGTGCCAGCAGCAGACAGGATCGGGGCAATGAGCAGTTCTTC
>TRBD2|-|TRBV7-9|TRBJ2-1
CASSRASGRARNEQFF
TGTGCCAGCAGCCGCGCTAGCGGGAGGGCCAGAAATGAGCAGTTCTTC
>-|few|TRBV20-1|TRBJ1-4
CSARGATNEKLFF
TGCAGTGCCAGGGGAGCAACTAATGAAAAACTGTTTTTT
>-|-|TRBV28|TRBJ1-2
CASSLTGAVGYTF
TGTGCCAGCAGTTTAACGGGGGCGGTGGGCTACACCTTC
>-|few|TRBV20-1|TRBJ1-4
CSASPQEARFREKLFF
TGCAGTGCTTCCCCCCAGGAGGCCCGGTTTCGTGAAAAACTGTTTTTT
>TRBD1|-|TRBV5-1|TRBJ2-7
CASSSNPTGAYEQYF
TGCGCCAGCAGCTCCAACCCCACAGGGGCCTACGAGCAGTACTTC
>TRBD2|-|TRBV5-5|TRBJ2-3
CASSTGLAGDADTQYF
TGTGCCAGCAGCACGGGACTAGCGGGAGACGCAGATACGCAGTATTTT
>TRBD1|-|TRBV20-1|TRBJ1-5
CSARPRDRGLGQPQHF
TGCAGTGCTAGACCCCGGGACAGGGGACTCGGACAGCCCCAGCATTTT
>-|few|TRBV7-9|TRBJ2-7
CASSDVGGEQYF
TGTGCCAGCAGCGATGTGGGGGGCGAGCAGTACTTC
>-|-|TRBV6-1|TRBJ2-2
CASRPGGRTGVTGELFF
TGTGCCAGCAGGCCGGGAGGGAGGACAGGGGTGACCGGGGAGCTGTTTTTT
>-|many|TRBV6-2/TRBV6-3|TRBJ1-1
CASRLRGGRLTEAFF
TGTGCCAGCAGGCTCCGGGGAGGAAGGCTCACTGAAGCTTTCTTT
>TRBD1|many|TRBV27|TRBJ2-2
CASSLTGSWVGELFF
TGTGCCAGCAGTTTGACAGGGAGCTGGGTCGGGGAGCTGTTTTTT
>-|few|TRBV12-3/TRBV12-4|TRBJ2-1
CASSWAYNEQFF
TGTGCCAGCAGTTGGGCTTACAATGAGCAGTTCTTC
>-|many|TRBV7-3|TRBJ2-2
CASSLTEGAGELFF
TGTGCCAGCAGCTTAACGGAAGGGGCCGGGGAGCTGTTTTTT
>TRBD1|few|TRBV6-5|TRBJ2-7
CASSYQGASEQYF
TGTGCCAGCAGTTACCAGGGGGCTAGCGAGCAGTACTTC
>-|few|TRBV5-1|TRBJ1-4
CASSLVIGTDEKLFF
TGCGCCAGCAGCTTGGTGATTGGGACTGATGAAAAACTGTTTTTT
>TRBD1|-|TRBV19|TRBJ2-7
CASSIAGTGNYEQYF
TGTGCCAGTAGTATAGCCGGGACAGGGAATTACGAGCAGTACTTC
>-|few|TRBV24-1|TRBJ1-1
CATSDSRGTHEPRAFF
TGTGCCACCAGTGATTCCCGCGGGACTCATGAACCAAGGGCTTTCTTT
>TRBD1|many|TRBV20-1|TRBJ1-6
CSARDGQGASPLHF
TGCAGTGCTAGAGATGGACAGGGTGCTTCACCCCTCCACTTT
>TRBD2|many|TRBV2|TRBJ2-1
CASSDPLAGEYNEQFF
TGTGCCAGCAGTGACCCCCTAGCGGGAGAGTACAATGAGCAGTTCTTC
>-|few|TRBV7-8|TRBJ1-4
CASSPRGAQAGQKLFF
TGTGCCAGCAGTCCCCGAGGAGCTCAAGCAGGCCAGAAACTGTTTTTT
>TRBD2|many|TRBV5-1|TRBJ2-7
CASSLGLATVSYEQYF
TGCGCCAGCAGCTTGGGACTAGCGACCGTCTCCTACGAGCAGTACTTC
>-|many|TRBV5-1|TRBJ2-7
CASSLEGPTYEQYF
TGCGCCAGCAGCTTAGAGGGGCCTACCTACGAGCAGTACTTC
>-|many|TRBV30|TRBJ1-1
CAWSTQGNTEAFF
TGTGCCTGGAGCACCCAGGGGAACACTGAAGCTTTCTTT
>-|many|TRBV11-2|TRBJ2-1
CASSLGLPTGNEQFF
TGTGCCAGCAGCTTGGGACTTCCGACAGGGAATGAGCAGTTCTTC
>TRBD2|-|TRBV7-2|TRBJ2-7
CASSHEAGGLREQYF
TGTGCCAGCAGCCATGAGGCGGGAGGGCTTCGCGAGCAGTACTTC
>TRBD2|few|TRBV20-1|TRBJ2-1
CSAPSLAGASYNEQFF
TGCAGTGCTCCTTCGCTAGCGGGAGCTTCCTACAATGAGCAGTTCTTC
>TRBD1|few|TRBV30|TRBJ1-3
CAWDRDSGNTIYF
TGTGCCTGGGACAGGGACTCTGGAAACACCATATATTTT
>-|many|TRBV27|TRBJ1-2
CASSLGVGNYGYTF
TGTGCCAGCAGTTTAGGCGTGGGTAACTATGGCTACACCTTC
>-|many|TRBV30|TRBJ1-1
CAWSVAGYTEAFF
TGTGCCTGGAGTGTGGCCGGGTACACTGAAGCTTTCTTT
>-|-|TRBV20-1|TRBJ1-5
CSAPQRGQPQHF
TGCAGTGCGCCCCAGCGCGGTCAGCCCCAGCATTTT
>TRBD1|many|TRBV2|TRBJ1-6
CASSEGQGFSSPLHF
TGTGCCAGCAGTGAAGGACAGGGGTTTAGTTCACCCCTCCACTTT
>-|many|TRBV28|TRBJ2-1
CASVGPTEQFF
TGTGCCAGCGTGGGCCCCACTGAGCAGTTCTTC
>TRBD2|few|TRBV27|TRBJ2-4
CASSLFRAGAVKNIQYF
TGTGCCAGCAGTTTATTTCGAGCGGGAGCTGTCAAAAACATTCAGTACTTC
>-|few|TRBV5-1|TRBJ1-1
CASAPGDSNTEAFF
TGCGCCAGCGCCCCAGGGGACTCGAACACTGAAGCTTTCTTT
>TRBD2|many|TRBV6-1|TRBJ2-6
CASSQRGRGANVLTF
TGTGCCAGCAGTCAGCGGGGTAGGGGGGCCAACGTCCTGACTTTC
>-|-|TRBV30|TRBJ2-2
CAWSTLVAGELFF
TGTGCCTGGAGTACCCTAGTTGCCGGGGAGCTGTTTTTT
>-|many|TRBV7-9|TRBJ1-4
CASSLGPWGEKLFF
TGTGCCAGCAGCCTCGGTCCCTGGGGTGAAAAACTGTTTTTT
>-|-|TRBV7-6|TRBJ1-3
CASSLGNSETGNTIYF
TGTGCCAGCAGCTTAGGTAACTCCGAGACTGGAAACACCATATATTTT
>-|many|TRBV11-2|TRBJ1-1
CASSLDLGSDTEAFF
TGTGCCAGCAGCTTAGATCTGGGTTCGGACACTGAAGCTTTCTTT
>TRBD1|many|TRBV14|TRBJ1-1
CASSQDRADRAYGAEAFF
TGTGCCAGCAGCCAAGATCGGGCGGACAGGGCCTATGGGGCTGAAGCTTTCTTT
>TRBD2|many|TRBV15|TRBJ2-5
CATSRTGAGGRETQYF
TGTGCCACCAGCAGAACTGGGGCGGGAGGGCGTGAGACCCAGTACTTC
>-|many|TRBV10-3|TRBJ2-7
CAISESTTLTYEQYF
TGTGCCATCAGTGAGTCGACGACGCTGACCTACGAGCAGTACTTC
>TRBD1|-|TRBV7-2|TRBJ1-6
CASSLGAGGRSPLHF
TGTGCCAGCAGCTTAGGAGCAGGGGGTCGGTCACCCCTCCACTTT
>-|-|TRBV19|TRBJ1-2
CASLSGTDEFNGYTF
TGTGCCAGTTTGTCGGGGACCGATGAATTTAATGGCTACACCTTC
>-|few|TRBV24-1|TRBJ1-1
CATSDWTDTEAFF
TGTGCCACCAGTGACTGGACGGACACTGAAGCTTTCTTT
>TRBD2|few|TRBV2|TRBJ2-1
CASRKTSGRPNEQFF
TGTGCCAGCAGAAAGACTAGCGGGAGGCCCAATGAGCAGTTCTTC